This T cell receptor beta chain came from a study of regulatory T cells. Primers: 52 TRBV forward and 13 TRBJ reverse. Profiled with immunoSEQ multiplex PCR; TCRdb holds only in-frame clones, not every one. This sample has approximately 18,000 clones, with roughly 82% found just once. Patients aged 2 to 39 years had fewer naive and more memory CD4+ and CD8+ T cells. CD4+ T cells were divided by sorting: CD25-high CD127-low Tregs, CD25-low CD127-high conventional cells. In its sample, this clone was seen once. Antigen unknown. Study observations and caveats: In CD3G-deficient patients, conventional CD4+ T cells were enriched for hydrophobic CDR3 residues at positions 6 and 7. Patient repertoires had restricted TRB V-J pairs and skewed V and J usage, most in Tregs.

This receptor was identified in a person under 45 with CD3G deficiency. Sequenced material: conventional CD4+ T cells sorted from blood.

CDR3 residues: CASSLGGYYEQYF. CDR3 nucleotides: TGTGCCAGCAGTTTAGGGGGTTACTACGAGCAGTACTTC. The V and J genes are TRBV28 and TRBJ2-7; either TRBD1 or TRBD2 may supply D (5 bases each). The germline gives CDR1 MDHEN, CDR2 SYDVKM. Trimming pared 2 bases from V and 3 bases from J, leaving 8 bases between. The CDR3 runs 13 residues.